The 21 T cell receptor beta chains reported below all come from one sample, sequenced in a study of STAT5B mutations in CD4+ large granular lymphocyte leukemia. Here immunoSEQ multiplex PCR was the method, and the copy in TCRdb shows in-frame clones only, minus some. The sample has approximately 20,000 clones; around 70% are singletons. The sequenced sample was CD4+ T cells from blood buffy coats. The receptors stem from a human donor in good health.

The V and J genes are TRBV5-5 and TRBJ2-1; possibly TRBD2 for D (5 bases). The length of the CDR3 is 13 residues. V shed 4 bases and J shed 6 bases, with 11 bases lying between them. Germline lookup yields CDR1 SGHKS and CDR2 YYEKEE (reference sequence). CDR3 coding DNA: TGTGCCAGCAGCCCTGCCGGACTCAATGAGCAGTTCTTC. Its translation: CASSPAGLNEQFF.

In this sample, this clone turned up a few times. This rearrangement joins TRBV11-3 to TRBJ2-1, with 7 bases that match TRBD2. V was pared by 6 bases and J by 1 base, with 6 bases of the junction left unmatched. CDR3 length: 15 residues. CDR1 and CDR2 (germline): SGHNT, YENEEA. The DNA for the CDR3 is TGTGCCAGCAGTCCGACTAGCCCTTCCTACAATGAGCAGTTCTTC. Translated, it gives CASSPTSPSYNEQFF.

The J gene is TRBJ2-7, the V gene TRBV4-3, with a tentative D call TRBD1 (6 bases). Germline CDR1 is LGHNA and CDR2 is YSLEER. V gave up 2 bases and J gave up 4 bases, with 12 bases separating them. The CDR3 loop spans 14 amino acids. The CDR3 reads CASSQTTGYYEQYF. The CDR3 bases are TGCGCCAGCAGCCAAACGACAGGCTATTACGAGCAGTACTTC.

This chain's CDR3 is CASSPGQGIYGYTF. As DNA, the CDR3 is TGCGCCAGCAGTCCGGGACAGGGGATCTATGGCTACACCTTC. V and J are TRBV10-2 and TRBJ1-2; 10 bases agree with TRBD1. Germline CDR1 is WSHSY and CDR2 is SAAADI. The CDR3 is 14 residues long. J was trimmed by 4 bases and V by 5 bases; bases with no gene match: 4.

V usage is TRBV2 and J usage is TRBJ1-5; D is ambiguous. The CDR3 is made up of 14 amino acids. In germline, CDR1 is SNHLY, CDR2 FYNNEI. With 2 bases removed from V and 3 bases from J, the gap between germline ends came to 8 bases. This CDR3 is CASSERQNNQPQHF. The CDR3, as DNA: TGTGCCAGCAGTGAAAGGCAAAACAATCAGCCCCAGCATTTT.

The chain joins TRBV7-3 to TRBJ2-1; D might be TRBD1 (5 bases). Germline V gene sequence: CDR1 SGHTA, CDR2 FQGTGA. The CDR3 loop spans 15 amino acids. Trimming stripped 5 bases from V and 1 base from J, with 12 bases between. CDR3 nucleotides: TGTGCCAGCAGCGAACAGGCTCTATCCTACAATGAGCAGTTCTTC. It codes for CASSEQALSYNEQFF. The full variable domain, completed using reference TRBV7-3 and TRBJ2-1, is GAGVSQTPSNKVTEKGKYVELRCDPISGHTALYWYRQSLGQGPEFLIYFQGTGAADDSGLPNDRFFAVRPEGSVSTLKIQRTERGDSAVYLCASSEQALSYNEQFFGPGTRLTVL.

The rearrangement joins TRBV21-1 to TRBJ2-7; TRBD2 is the table's D call and was not checked against the DNA. TRBV21-1 is labeled a pseudogene. This CDR3 has 14 residues. CDR3: CAPARLPARYEQYF. CDR3 coding DNA: TGTGCCCCTGCCCGACTCCCGGCCCGCTACGAGCAGTACTTC.

In this sample, this clone turned up a few times. The V gene is TRBV11-2, the J gene TRBJ1-3; D is uncertain. CDR1 is SGHAT and CDR2 is FQNNGV in the germline V gene. Trimming removed 1 base from V and 0 bases from J, with 10 bases in between. The CDR3 totals 16 residues. The CDR3 here is CASSLGPVSSGNTIYF. The CDR3 DNA sequence: TGTGCCAGCAGCTTAGGTCCAGTGAGCTCTGGAAACACCATATATTTT.

The chain joins TRBV6-1 to TRBJ2-5; D may be TRBD1 (5 bases). This CDR3 spans 12 amino acids. The V end was cut by 5 bases, the J end by 8 bases, with 12 bases between. CDR1 and CDR2 from the germline V gene are MNHNS and SASEGT. The CDR3: CASSPRAATQYF. CDR3 DNA: TGTGCCAGCAGTCCCAGGGCGGCCACCCAGTACTTC.

The chain has TRBV30 and TRBJ1-2; D is ambiguous. CDR1 is GTSNPN and CDR2 is SVGIG in the germline V gene (reference sequence). Trimming left V 8 bases short and J 1 base short, with 11 bases between. The CDR3 is 12 amino acids. The chain's CDR3 is CAGQVFNYGYTF. CDR3 nucleotides: TGTGCCGGTCAGGTGTTTAACTATGGCTACACCTTC.

The table lists this clone with a count of one. V usage is TRBV14 and J usage is TRBJ2-5; 9 bases agree with TRBD2. The J call may be incorrect, as the DNA end agrees better with TRBJ2-7. The CDR3 is 17 amino acids. CDR1 is SGHDN and CDR2 is FVKESK in the germline V gene. The CDR3: CASSRGSGRWVNYEQYF. In nucleotides, the CDR3 is TGTGCCAGCAGCCGGGGAAGCGGGAGGTGGGTCAACTACGAGCAGTACTTC.

The genes are TRBV11-3 and TRBJ2-7; D is undetermined. Germline-derived CDR1 and CDR2 are SGHNT and YENEEA. Trimming pared 5 bases from V and 0 bases from J, leaving 11 bases between. CDR3 length equals 14 residues. The CDR3 loop reads CASSLLLNSYEQYF. The CDR3 region has the DNA TGTGCCAGCAGCCTCCTCTTGAACTCCTACGAGCAGTACTTC.

This chain uses TRBV7-2 with TRBJ2-3; 7 positions agree with TRBD2. This CDR3 has 14 amino acids. Trimming cost V 6 bases and J 3 bases; bases outside gene matches: 6. Germline CDR1 is SGHTA and CDR2 is FQGNSA. CDR3 sequence reads: CASSRDGGTDTQYF. CDR3 nucleotide sequence: TGTGCCAGCAGTCGGGACGGGGGGACAGATACGCAGTATTTT.

With respect to this clone: One junction end does not reproduce the germline sequence, and a read error may be involved. The rearrangement uses TRBV5-8 and TRBJ2-1, with D tentatively TRBD2 (5 bases). The CDR3 totals 12 residues. Germline-derived CDR1 and CDR2 are SGHTS and YDEGEE. The CDR3 DNA reads TGTGCCAGCAGCTTCGGTTCCGGGGAATCGGTCTTC. This translates into CASSFGSGESVF.

The chain carries TRBV7-9 and TRBJ2-3; 13 bases map to TRBD2. CDR1 and CDR2 from the germline V gene are SEHNR and FQNEAQ (reference sequence). This CDR3 comprises 14 residues. J lost 3 bases, V lost 11 bases, and 5 bases had no gene match. This CDR3 reads CAAGLAGITDTQYF. The CDR3 DNA follows: TGTGCCGCGGGACTAGCGGGGATAACAGATACGCAGTATTTT.

This rearrangement joins TRBV7-2 to TRBJ2-3, with D possibly being TRBD1 (5 bases). CDR1 is SGHTA, CDR2 FQGNSA, per germline. The CDR3 consists of 16 residues. V was cut by 0 bases and J by 6 bases, with 16 bases left in between. In DNA, the CDR3 is TGTGCCAGCAGCTTAGCGCAGGGTGGTCGAACGGATACGCAGTATTTT. Translating it yields CASSLAQGGRTDTQYF.

The V gene is TRBV28, the J gene TRBJ2-3; possibly TRBD2 for D (6 bases). Germline lookup yields CDR1 MDHEN and CDR2 SYDVKM. This CDR3 comprises 15 residues. With 4 bases removed from V and 1 base from J, the gap between germline ends came to 12 bases. The CDR3 spells CASSWPGSGTDTQYF. The DNA of the CDR3 is TGTGCCAGCAGTTGGCCCGGGAGTGGCACAGATACGCAGTATTTT. The whole variable domain, filled in from reference TRBV28 and TRBJ2-3, reads DVKVTQSSRYLVKRTGEKVFLECVQDMDHENMFWYRQDPGLGLRLIYFSYDVKMKEKGDIPEGYSVSREKKERFSLILESASTNQTSMYLCASSWPGSGTDTQYFGPGTRLTVL.

This CDR3 is CASSSIPKGSESPLHF. DNA of the CDR3: TGTGCCAGCAGCTCCATCCCGAAGGGTTCGGAGTCACCCCTCCACTTT. This chain uses TRBV7-8 with TRBJ1-6; no reliable D call. Trimming cost V 4 bases and J 10 bases, with 20 bases left between them. Germline assignment: CDR1 SGHVS and CDR2 FQNEAQ. The CDR3 sequence is 16 residues long.

The rearrangement links TRBV15 to TRBJ1-4, with a possible D match to TRBD1 (6 bases). V lost 0 bases and J 8 bases, leaving 22 bases between the germline ends. CDR1 is LNHNV, CDR2 YYDKDF, per germline (reference sequence). This CDR3 contains 18 residues. The CDR3 DNA reads TGTGCCACCAGCAGAGATCCCCAATTTGGGGGCGCGGGGGAAAAACTGTTTTTT. It is translated as CATSRDPQFGGAGEKLFF.

V gene TRBV5-4 combines with J gene TRBJ2-5; 9 nucleotides match TRBD1. The CDR3 has 15 amino acids. V lost 4 bases, J lost 6 bases, and 10 bases stayed unmatched. Germline V CDR1 and CDR2: SGHNT, YYREEE (reference sequence). In DNA, the CDR3 is TGTGCCAGCAGCAAGAGTAGGACAGGGGAAAAGACCCAGTACTTC. It translates to CASSKSRTGEKTQYF.

The V and J genes are TRBV7-9 and TRBJ2-5, with D hard to call. Germline V gene sequence: CDR1 SEHNR, CDR2 FQNEAQ (reference sequence). CDR3 length: 15 amino acids. V was shortened by 0 bases and J by 1 base, with 9 bases between the two germline ends. The CDR3 region has the DNA TGTGCCAGCAGCTTAGCGCTAACGGCCCAAGAGACCCAGTACTTC. Translated, it gives CASSLALTAQETQYF.